This TCR beta chain was captured in a study of CD4 T cells in relation to SARS-CoV-2 and coronaviruses. Across the study: After approximately 10 days of antigen culture, PBMC TCR beta CDR3s were sequenced. Convalescent patients had median age about 40 years, range about 20 to 72. Study-level findings and limits: No donor gave both pre-pandemic and post-infection samples.

Worth noting for this clone: The antigen is unknown.

V trimming: 3 bases; J trimming: 2 bases; junction bases outside the gene matches: 8. Germline-derived CDR1 and CDR2 are SGDLS and YYNGEE. The CDR3 is 17 amino acids. Survey-level TCR-beta sequencing used DNA from CEF-cultured naive and memory CD4+ T cells. The method was immunoSEQ multiplex PCR; TCRdb's version includes in-frame clones alone and lacks a portion of them. The sample records about 36,000 clones, about four fifths being singletons. The material sequenced was naive CD4+ T cells from PBMCs, cultured in vitro. As to subset: naive CD4+ T cells isolated by negative enrichment. This receptor was taken from an adult with COVID-19. The chain combines TRBV9 with TRBJ1-2, with 12 bases lining up with TRBD1. The DNA for the CDR3 is TGTGCCAGCAGCGAAACCGGGACAGGGGGCGCGAACTATGGCTACACCTTC. This encodes CASSETGTGGANYGYTF.